Presented here are 27 T cell receptor beta chains from one specimen sequenced in a study of T cell responses to AZD1222 COVID-19 vaccine. Clones were sequenced by immunoSEQ multiplex PCR, and TCRdb holds only the in-frame ones, with some missing. Of over 150,000 clones in the sample, approximately 87% were seen once. The sample consisted of peripheral blood, taken on day 0 of MenACWY control vaccination. The receptor set was obtained from an adult in good health.

This chain's CDR3 is CSVGKGPGQPQHF. The CDR3 DNA sequence: TGCAGCGTTGGTAAGGGCCCGGGACAGCCCCAGCATTTT. The rearrangement links TRBV29-1 to TRBJ1-5; D call uncertain. The V end was cut by 4 bases, the J end by 7 bases, with 14 bases between. The CDR3 runs to 13 residues. Germline lookup yields CDR1 SQVTM and CDR2 ANQGSEA.

The chain couples TRBV11-3 to TRBJ2-7; D possibly matches TRBD1 or TRBD2 (5 bases each). Trimming cost V 7 bases and J 6 bases, with 16 bases left between them. The V gene's germline CDR1 is SGHNT and CDR2 YENEEA. The CDR3 has 13 residues. The CDR3 protein is CASTRDPSGEQYF. Written as DNA, the CDR3 is TGTGCCAGCACACGGGACCCCTCGGGCGAGCAGTACTTC.

There are a few counts of this clone. This chain links TRBV19 with TRBJ1-6, with D maybe TRBD1 (6 bases). Trimming removed 6 bases from V and 6 bases from J, with 12 bases in between. Germline V gene data show CDR1 as LNHDA and CDR2 as SQIVND (reference sequence). The CDR3 sequence is 14 residues long. CDR3 region: CASSLGQTNSPLHF. The CDR3 region has the DNA TGTGCCAGTAGCCTTGGACAGACTAATTCACCCCTCCACTTT.

A few counts support this clone. This chain links TRBV28 with TRBJ2-5; D may be TRBD1 or TRBD2 (5 bases each). The CDR3 is 15 residues long. CDR1 is MDHEN, CDR2 SYDVKM, per germline. The germline V and J ends were trimmed by 2 bases and 1 base, with 11 bases remaining between them. The CDR3 sequence is CASSLPGTSQETQYF. The CDR3 DNA follows: TGTGCCAGCAGTTTACCGGGGACGAGCCAAGAGACCCAGTACTTC.

This chain links TRBV2 with TRBJ1-3; D is perhaps TRBD1 (5 bases). In germline, CDR1 is SNHLY, CDR2 FYNNEI. This CDR3 comprises 14 residues. With 7 bases removed from V and 7 bases from J, the gap between germline ends came to 17 bases. The CDR3 spells CASTIEAGGNTIYF. The CDR3 DNA sequence: TGTGCCAGCACTATTGAAGCGGGGGGGAACACCATATATTTT.

The J gene is TRBJ2-5, the V gene TRBV7-9, with 12 bases identical to TRBD2. J gave up 4 bases and V 5 bases, and 2 bases lay outside the gene matches. CDR3 length: 14 amino acids. Germline CDR1 SEHNR, CDR2 FQNEAQ (reference sequence). The CDR3 bases are TGTGCCAGCAGCCCGGGACTAGCGGGAGAGACCCAGTACTTC. This encodes CASSPGLAGETQYF.

The sample holds a few counts of this clone. This chain links TRBV11-2 with TRBJ1-2, with a tentative D call TRBD1 (6 bases). This CDR3 comprises 13 residues. Germline CDR1 is SGHAT and CDR2 is FQNNGV. The V end was cut by 5 bases, the J end by 4 bases, with 11 bases between. The CDR3, as DNA: TGTGCCAGCAGCGCGGACAGAACCTATGGCTACACCTTC. Protein: CASSADRTYGYTF.

V usage is TRBV18 and J usage is TRBJ1-5, with 10 positions matching TRBD1. The CDR3 contains 19 residues. V trimming: 3 bases; J trimming: 1 base; junction bases outside the gene matches: 12. CDR1 KGHSH and CDR2 LQKENI come from the germline V gene. The CDR3: CASSPNFGTGDGSNQPQHF. CDR3 in DNA: TGTGCCAGCTCACCTAATTTCGGGACAGGGGATGGAAGCAATCAGCCCCAGCATTTT. The full variable domain, completed using reference TRBV18 and TRBJ1-5, is NAGVMQNPRHLVRRRGQEARLRCSPMKGHSHVYWYRQLPEEGLKFMVYLQKENIIDESGMPKERFSAEFPKEGPSILRIQQVVRGDSAAYFCASSPNFGTGDGSNQPQHFGDGTRLSIL.

The CDR3 bases are TGCGCCAGCAGTCTCGAGCCCTCTGGAAACACCATATATTTT. Translation: CASSLEPSGNTIYF. J is TRBJ1-3 and V is TRBV5-1; no reliable D call. Trimming pared 5 bases from V and 0 bases from J, leaving 9 bases between. The CDR3 sequence is 14 residues long. Germline-derived CDR1 and CDR2 are SGHRS and YFSETQ.

The J gene is TRBJ1-2, the V gene TRBV25-1; D is possibly TRBD1 (5 bases). Trimming left V 7 bases short and J 4 bases short, with 19 bases between. The germline CDR1 and CDR2 sequences are MGHDK and SYGVNS. The CDR3 consists of 15 residues. The CDR3 DNA reads as TGTGCCAGCACCCTACCCGGGGACGGACCCTATGGCTACACCTTC. Its protein is CASTLPGDGPYGYTF.

V gene TRBV27 combines with J gene TRBJ2-1, with D possibly matching TRBD1 (5 bases). The V gene lost 0 bases and the J gene lost 10 bases, with 16 bases spanning the gap. The CDR3 sequence is 15 residues long. Germline V lookup: CDR1 MNHEY, CDR2 SMNVEV (reference sequence). CDR3 DNA sequence: TGTGCCAGCAGTTTATCACAGGTTCGGCTACGGGAGCAGTTCTTC. This translates into CASSLSQVRLREQFF.

This sequence joins TRBV5-1 and TRBJ2-4; D may match TRBD1 or TRBD2 (7 bases each). The CDR3 has 21 residues. V lost 3 bases, J lost 1 base, and 29 bases lay in between. The germline CDR1 and CDR2 sequences are SGHRS and YFSETQ. CDR3 bases: TGCGCCAGCAGCTCCACCTCGACAGGGATGATAGGCGGGAGCGCCAAAAACATTCAGTACTTC. Encoded protein: CASSSTSTGMIGGSAKNIQYF.

The chain links TRBV7-9 to TRBJ2-7; D is unresolved. The CDR3 length is 12 residues. In germline, CDR1 is SEHNR, CDR2 FQNEAQ (reference sequence). V was shortened by 0 bases and J by 3 bases, with 3 bases between the two germline ends. For the CDR3, the DNA is TGTGCCAGCAGCTTAGCCGACTACGAGCAGTACTTC. Its protein is CASSLADYEQYF.

V usage is TRBV27 and J usage is TRBJ2-7, with TRBD2 identical over 8 bases. The CDR3 covers 15 residues. CDR1 MNHEY and CDR2 SMNVEV come from the germline V gene (reference sequence). V lost 5 bases and J lost 2; bases outside the gene matches: 8. The CDR3 bases are TGTGCCAGCAGTGCACGGACTAGCCCCACCTACGAGCAGTACTTC. Translated, it gives CASSARTSPTYEQYF.

The chain carries TRBV11-1 and TRBJ2-2, with 8 bases identical to TRBD1. After removal of 0 bases from V and 6 bases from J, the junction contained 0 bases not matched to a gene. Looked up from germline, CDR1 is SGHAT and CDR2 is FQDESV (reference sequence). The CDR3 is 14 residues long. The CDR3 loop reads CASSLADRAGELFF. The CDR3 DNA is TGTGCCAGCAGCTTAGCGGACAGGGCCGGGGAGCTGTTTTTT.

The chain couples TRBV4-2 to TRBJ2-1; 12 nucleotides line up with TRBD2. The germline V gene has CDR1 LGHNA and CDR2 YNFKEQ. Germline trimming cut 2 bases from V and 5 bases from J; bases unmatched to any gene: 4. The CDR3 is 16 amino acids. CDR3 sequence (DNA): TGTGCCAGCAGCCAATCACTAGCGGGGGGCGACAATGAGCAGTTCTTC. It is translated as CASSQSLAGGDNEQFF.

This clone was detected only a few times. This chain joins TRBV19 and TRBJ2-2; D unresolved. CDR1 is LNHDA and CDR2 is SQIVND in the germline V gene (reference sequence). The V gene lost 5 bases and the J gene lost 7 bases, with 14 bases spanning the gap. This CDR3 comprises 14 residues. In DNA, the CDR3 is TGTGCCAGTAGTCCCGTGACCCTGAGCGGGGAGCTGTTTTTT. Residues: CASSPVTLSGELFF. The whole variable domain, filled in from reference TRBV19 and TRBJ2-2, reads DGGITQSPKYLFRKEGQNVTLSCEQNLNHDAMYWYRQDPGQGLRLIYYSQIVNDFQKGDIAEGYSVSREKKESFPLTVTSAQKNPTAFYLCASSPVTLSGELFFGEGSRLTVL.

The V call is TRBV7-2, the J call TRBJ1-2; TRBD1 matches 7 bases. V lost 7 bases to trimming and J lost 4 bases; unmatched junction nucleotides: 15. Germline loops: CDR1 SGHTA, CDR2 FQGNSA. The CDR3 has 16 amino acids. DNA for the CDR3: TGTGCCAGCACTTACTTGCACAGGGGTGGATTCTATGGCTACACCTTC. This codes for CASTYLHRGGFYGYTF. The complete variable domain, with remaining parts taken from reference TRBV7-2 and TRBJ1-2, reads GAGVSQSPSNKVTEKGKDVELRCDPISGHTALYWYRQSLGQGLEFLIYFQGNSAPDKSGLPSDRFSAERTGGSVSTLTIQRTQQEDSAVYLCASTYLHRGGFYGYTFGSGTRLTVV.

The rearrangement uses TRBV7-2 and TRBJ2-3; tentatively, D is TRBD1 (5 bases). Per germline, CDR1 SGHTA and CDR2 FQGNSA. The V and J ends lost 1 base and 5 bases respectively, with 7 bases between them. The CDR3 runs 13 residues. Written as DNA, the CDR3 is TGTGCCAGCAGCTTAGTAGGGGTAGATACGCAGTATTTT. Protein: CASSLVGVDTQYF.

The V gene is TRBV27, the J gene TRBJ1-4, with D unclear. Per the germline V gene, CDR1 is MNHEY and CDR2 is SMNVEV (reference sequence). V lost 8 bases to trimming and J lost 0 bases, with 19 bases between them. This CDR3 has 17 amino acids. For the CDR3, the DNA is TGTGCCAGCGGGTTCCCCCACCTCCAGGCAACTAATGAAAAACTGTTTTTT. Its translation is CASGFPHLQATNEKLFF.

The chain joins TRBV18 to TRBJ2-1; TRBD2 matches 12 bases. Trimming removed 1 base from V and 7 bases from J; junction bases left unmatched: 14. Germline V lookup: CDR1 KGHSH, CDR2 LQKENI. The CDR3 runs to 19 residues. The CDR3 spells CASSPLTLAGGPRKNEQFF. In DNA, the CDR3 is TGTGCCAGCTCACCACTTACCCTAGCGGGAGGGCCAAGGAAAAATGAGCAGTTCTTC.

This chain uses TRBV28 with TRBJ1-6; TRBD1 might be the D (6 bases). The CDR3 has 16 amino acids. CDR1 and CDR2 (germline): MDHEN, SYDVKM. V lost 3 bases, J lost 9 bases, and 18 bases lay in between. Written as DNA, the CDR3 is TGTGCCAGCAGTTTCATGGACAGACCGCTTAGTTCACCCCTCCACTTT. Translated, it gives CASSFMDRPLSSPLHF.

This clone was detected once. The chain joins TRBV28 to TRBJ2-7; 7 positions agree with TRBD2. Germline CDR1 MDHEN, CDR2 SYDVKM. The CDR3 totals 20 residues. V lost 3 bases, J lost 2 bases, and 22 bases stayed unmatched. CDR3 loop: CASSFSRPEHASGPPYEQYV. The DNA for the CDR3 is TGTGCCAGCAGTTTTAGCCGGCCCGAACACGCTAGCGGCCCACCCTACGAGCAGTACGTC.

The J gene is TRBJ2-3, the V gene TRBV12-5; D uncertain. Germline CDR1 reads LGHNT; CDR2 reads FRNRAP. The CDR3 contains 12 residues. V gave up 2 bases and J gave up 8 bases, with 8 bases separating them. DNA of the CDR3: TGTGCTAGTGGTTTGAAGCCTTTTACGCAGTATTTT. It is translated as CASGLKPFTQYF.

V is TRBV5-1 and J is TRBJ1-6; TRBD1 agrees at 8 bases. J lost 7 bases, V lost 4 bases, and 7 bases had no gene match. The CDR3 extends over 15 amino acids. CDR1 and CDR2 from the germline V gene are SGHRS and YFSETQ. CDR3 nucleotides: TGCGCCAGCAGCGAAGGACAGGGAGCGAATTCACCCCTCCACTTT. Translated, it gives CASSEGQGANSPLHF.

The chain carries TRBV19 and TRBJ1-3; no clear D gene. The V gene lost 0 bases and the J gene lost 7 bases, with 10 bases spanning the gap. The CDR3 length is 14 residues. Germline V gene lookup returns CDR1 LNHDA and CDR2 SQIVND (reference sequence). CDR3 in DNA: TGTGCCAGTAGTATAGACCCGGCCCGGAACACCATATATTTT. This encodes CASSIDPARNTIYF.

The genes are TRBV30 and TRBJ2-3; tentative D call: TRBD1 (5 bases). V lost 4 bases and J lost 6, with 11 bases in between. The CDR3 runs 12 residues. Germline values: CDR1 GTSNPN, CDR2 SVGIG (reference sequence). DNA of the CDR3: TGTGCCTGGAAAGGGGATGTCGATACGCAGTATTTT. Translated, it gives CAWKGDVDTQYF.